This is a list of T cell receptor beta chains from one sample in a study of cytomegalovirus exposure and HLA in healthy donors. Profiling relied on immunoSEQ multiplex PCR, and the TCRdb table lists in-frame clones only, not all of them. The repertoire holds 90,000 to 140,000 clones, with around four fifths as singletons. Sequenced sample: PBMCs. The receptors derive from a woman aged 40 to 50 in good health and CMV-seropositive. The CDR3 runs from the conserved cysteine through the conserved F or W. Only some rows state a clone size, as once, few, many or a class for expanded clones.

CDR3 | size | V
CASSLEGSGRVAYEQYF | - | TRBV7-6
CASSLESGLVNEQFF | - | TRBV4-3
CASSRRETQYF | - | TRBV7-2
CASSLRRRQDSGANVLTF | - | TRBV7-2
CASSTTYEQYF | few | TRBV6-5
CASSDPGQGAGSLHF | - | TRBV6-1
CASSDVQPGGEKLFF | once | TRBV25-1
CASSVALARVGYGYTF | once | TRBV2
CAISAHDRVNTEAFF | - | TRBV10-3
CASSLGPTGEQYF | - | TRBV5-1
CASSLSRWWDTIYF | - | TRBV27
CASSQLRVSPLHF | - | TRBV4-1
CASSSGRSSGIYNEQFF | - | TRBV7-2
CASSLNSGRETQYF | - | TRBV5-1
CASSYEEGRVTDTQYF | - | TRBV6-6
CASSFGVNTGELFF | - | TRBV6-1
CASGQGLTEAFF | - | TRBV28
CASSYYPDLEQFF | few | TRBV6-5
CASIPFAGGFQETQYF | - | TRBV5-1
CASSLGLSGANVLTF | - | TRBV7-2
CASSIEWGQNQPQHF | - | TRBV6-5
CASSPTGNDQPQHF | - | TRBV9
CASGLQGSYNEQFF | - | TRBV5-1
CASSLVPGLASKETQYF | - | TRBV5-1
CASRPRRGVEDEQYF | - | TRBV2
CASSYSGQEGHQPQHF | once | TRBV6-5
CASSEAGGSYNEQFF | - | TRBV6-1
CASSPFLSGGTEAFF | - | TRBV6-5
CASSQINSGELFF | - | TRBV28
CASSPSGQANYGYTF | - | TRBV18
CASSPTTGGSNQPQHF | - | TRBV18
CASSYGRNTEAFF | - | TRBV5-5
CASSQDLVASGREETQYF | - | TRBV4-1
CASSPMGFGEGRDWRAFF | - | TRBV7-2
CASSLGGRNQPQHF | - | TRBV18
CSVPEDAYGYTF | - | TRBV29-1
CATNPRQGTNQPQHF | - | TRBV19
CASKRGLSKTQYF | once | TRBV6-1
CSARGGFSSEQYF | - | TRBV29-1
CASGFNQETQYF | - | TRBV12-5
CSAAGNYGYTF | - | TRBV29-1
CASSDLRGGNTIYF | few | TRBV9